A single sample gave rise to the 16 T cell receptor beta chains below, sequenced in a study of blood T cells in healthy people across ages. The second PCR ran about 6 to 11 cycles with a sample-barcoded 5' primer and J-beta primers. TCRdb called the 5' RACE reads again in MiXCR, with one record for every CDR3 protein. The sample includes about 680,000 distinct CDR3 sequences, 45% to 50% of them seen just once. The sequencing sample was made of blood. The receptors stem from a woman aged 60 to 75 in good health.

This sequence joins TRBV12-3 or TRBV12-4 and TRBJ2-5; D is tentatively TRBD1 or TRBD2 (5 bases each). The J call may be wrong; the DNA end is better matched by TRBJ2-7. The CDR3 length is 14 residues. CDR3 coding DNA: TGTGCCAGCAGTTTGGGGACCAGGGATAACGAGCAGTACTTC. Its translation is CASSLGTRDNEQYF.

The chain employs TRBV25-1 and TRBJ2-7; D remains ambiguous. V shed 1 base and J shed 2 bases, with 3 bases lying between them. CDR3 length: 12 amino acids. CDR1 is MGHDK and CDR2 is SYGVNS in the germline V gene. The CDR3 DNA sequence: TGTGCCAGCAGTGAATCCACCTACGAGCAGTACTTC. Residues: CASSESTYEQYF.

This chain joins TRBV6-1 and TRBJ2-1; 12 bases align to TRBD2. V lost 6 bases to trimming and J lost 6 bases; unmatched junction nucleotides: 3. CDR1 is MNHNS, CDR2 SASEGT, per germline. The CDR3 has 14 residues. The CDR3 here is CASRLAGGSNEQFF. The DNA of the CDR3 is TGTGCCAGCAGACTAGCGGGAGGAAGCAATGAGCAGTTCTTC.

The chain uses TRBV27 and TRBJ2-5; D remains unclear. Trimming cost V 0 bases and J 5 bases, with 16 bases left between them. CDR1 and CDR2 from the germline V gene are MNHEY and SMNVEV (reference sequence). The CDR3 runs to 16 residues. CDR3 region: CASSLSIVSVGETQYF. CDR3 nucleotides: TGTGCCAGCAGTTTATCGATAGTTAGTGTCGGGGAGACCCAGTACTTC.

The rearrangement links TRBV10-3 to TRBJ2-3; 9 positions match TRBD2. The V and J ends lost 3 bases and 3 bases, in that order; junction bases with no gene match: 7. The germline V gene encodes CDR1 ENHRY and CDR2 SYGVKD. CDR3 length: 16 amino acids. DNA of the CDR3: TGTGCCATCAGTGAACTAGCGGGTTTTGCGACAGATACGCAGTATTTT. Its translation: CAISELAGFATDTQYF.

Only a few counts were recorded for this clonotype. The CDR3 nucleotides are TGCGCCAGCAGCTTGGCGGTTGGCGAGGAAAAACTGTTTTTT. Protein product: CASSLAVGEEKLFF. V usage is TRBV5-1 and J usage is TRBJ1-4; D gene unclear. The length of the CDR3 is 14 residues. CDR1 is SGHRS and CDR2 is YFSETQ in the germline V gene. Trimming took off 0 bases at V and 8 bases at J, with 11 bases between the two ends.

This clonotype was recorded a few times. The chain uses TRBV6-2 or TRBV6-3 and TRBJ2-7; 9 positions agree with TRBD1. The CDR3 extends over 14 amino acids. CDR1 and CDR2 (germline): MNHEY, SVGEGT. V gave up 6 bases and J gave up 2 bases; unmatched junction bases: 5. CDR3 amino acids: CASSGTGFPYEQYF. The CDR3, as DNA: TGTGCCAGCAGCGGGACAGGGTTCCCCTACGAGCAGTACTTC.

This chain uses TRBV30 with TRBJ1-2, with 9 positions matching TRBD1. Losses at the gene ends were 5 bases for V and 8 bases for J; bases not matched to a gene: 3. This CDR3 contains 11 residues. Germline V lookup: CDR1 GTSNPN, CDR2 SVGIG (reference sequence). The CDR3 here is CAWGQGYGYTF. The DNA for the CDR3 is TGTGCCTGGGGACAGGGGTACGGCTACACCTTC.

This clonotype was recorded a few times. J is TRBJ1-2 and V is TRBV7-2; tentatively, D is TRBD1 (5 bases). This CDR3 region has 14 residues. V was trimmed by 7 bases and J by 7 bases, leaving 19 bases between them. CDR1 and CDR2 (germline): SGHTA, FQGNSA. The CDR3, as DNA: TGTGCCAGCATCAGACCCCTAGGACAAAGTGGCTACACCTTC. Its protein is CASIRPLGQSGYTF.

V gene TRBV21-1 combines with J gene TRBJ2-4. The J call may not be correct, given that the DNA end is closer to TRBJ2-7. TRBV21-1 is marked as a pseudogene. This CDR3 has 15 residues. CDR3 protein: CASSKFPRGSYEQYF. In nucleotides, the CDR3 is TGTGCCAGCAGCAAATTTCCACGGGGTTCCTACGAGCAGTACTTC.

In this sample, this clonotype turned up many times. The chain links TRBV5-1 to TRBJ2-3; no clear D. CDR1 is SGHRS and CDR2 is YFSETQ in the germline V gene. The CDR3 totals 14 residues. V was trimmed by 1 base and J by 6 bases, leaving 12 bases between them. This CDR3 is CASSLSLSADTQYF. DNA of the CDR3: TGCGCCAGCAGCTTGTCCCTCAGTGCCGATACGCAGTATTTT. The full variable domain, rest sourced from reference TRBV5-1 and TRBJ2-3, is KAGVTQTPRYLIKTRGQQVTLSCSPISGHRSVSWYQQTPGQGLQFLFEYFSETQRNKGNFPGRFSGRQFSNSRSEMNVSTLELGDSALYLCASSLSLSADTQYFGPGTRLTVL.

The chain has TRBV12-3 or TRBV12-4 and TRBJ2-5; the match to TRBD2 covers 8 bases. There are 14 residues in the CDR3. The V gene end was trimmed by 3 bases and the J gene end by 11 bases; junction bases not matched to a gene: 11. The CDR3 here is CASSFMAGGNEQYF. Here the CDR3 DNA reads TGTGCCAGCAGTTTTATGGCGGGGGGAAATGAGCAGTACTTC.

J is TRBJ1-2 and V is TRBV7-9, with 8 bases lining up with TRBD1. This CDR3 contains 15 residues. Germline V lookup: CDR1 SEHNR, CDR2 FQNEAQ (reference sequence). V was clipped by 5 bases and J by 0 bases; unmatched bases: 5. CDR3 in DNA: TGTGCCAGCAGCGCGAACAGGGGGGCTAACTATGGCTACACCTTC. Translated, it gives CASSANRGANYGYTF. The variable domain in full, with the rest retrieved from reference TRBV7-9 and TRBJ1-2, is DTGVSQNPRHKITKRGQNVTFRCDPISEHNRLYWYRQTLGQGPEFLTYFQNEAQLEKSRLLSDRFSAERPKGSFSTLEIQRTEQGDSAMYLCASSANRGANYGYTFGSGTRLTVV.

The CDR3 region has the DNA TGTGCCAGCAGTTACTCGTGGGACAGATACGAGCAGTACTTC. Translated, it gives CASSYSWDRYEQYF. The chain uses TRBV6-6 and TRBJ2-4, with TRBD1 identical over 7 bases. Judging by the DNA end, TRBJ2-7 fits better; the J call may be wrong. The CDR3 covers 14 residues. CDR1 is MNHNY, CDR2 SVGAGI, per germline (reference sequence).

The chain couples TRBV4-3 to TRBJ1-4, with D unclear. The CDR3 contains 15 residues. V gave up 2 bases and J gave up 5 bases, with 12 bases separating them. CDR1 is LGHNA and CDR2 is YSLEER in the germline V gene. Here the CDR3 reads CASSQRALENEKLFF. CDR3 sequence (DNA): TGCGCCAGCAGCCAAAGGGCCCTGGAAAATGAAAAACTGTTTTTT.

The chain combines TRBV29-1 with TRBJ1-1; D gene ambiguous. V was trimmed by 6 bases and J by 1 base, leaving 15 bases between them. CDR1 and CDR2 from the germline V gene are SQVTM and ANQGSEA. The CDR3 has 14 residues. The CDR3 is CSVLHGTRNTEAFF. Written as DNA, the CDR3 is TGCAGCGTCCTCCATGGAACAAGGAACACTGAAGCTTTCTTT.